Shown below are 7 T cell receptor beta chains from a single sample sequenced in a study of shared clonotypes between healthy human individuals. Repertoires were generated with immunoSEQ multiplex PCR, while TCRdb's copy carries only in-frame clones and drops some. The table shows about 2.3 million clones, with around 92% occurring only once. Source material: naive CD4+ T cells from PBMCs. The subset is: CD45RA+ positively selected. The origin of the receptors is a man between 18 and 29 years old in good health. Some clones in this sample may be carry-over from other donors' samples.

The CDR3 DNA is TGTGCCAGCAGCTTAAGGGCAGCCACAAGCACAGATACGCAGTATTTT. Its protein product is CASSLRAATSTDTQYF. The chain employs TRBV7-3 and TRBJ2-3; no firm D call. Germline V gene lookup returns CDR1 SGHTA and CDR2 FQGTGA. V was pared by 1 base and J by 0 bases, with 11 bases between. The CDR3 sequence is 16 residues long.

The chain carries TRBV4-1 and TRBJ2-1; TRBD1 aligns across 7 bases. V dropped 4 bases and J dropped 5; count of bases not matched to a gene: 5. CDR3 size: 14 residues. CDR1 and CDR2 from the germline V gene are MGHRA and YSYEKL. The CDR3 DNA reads TGCGCCAGCAGCCCAGGGACAGCCGACAATGAGCAGTTCTTC. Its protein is CASSPGTADNEQFF.

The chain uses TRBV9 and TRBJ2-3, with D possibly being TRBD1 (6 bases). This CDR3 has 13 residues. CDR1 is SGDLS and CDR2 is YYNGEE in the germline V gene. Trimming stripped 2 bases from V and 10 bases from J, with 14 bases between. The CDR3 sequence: CASSVSLDRPQYF. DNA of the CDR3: TGTGCCAGCAGCGTCTCCCTGGACAGACCGCAGTATTTT. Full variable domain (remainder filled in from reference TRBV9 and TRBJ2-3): DSGVTQTPKHLITATGQRVTLRCSPRSGDLSVYWYQQSLDQGLQFLIQYYNGEERAKGNILERFSAQQFPDLHSELNLSSLELGDSALYFCASSVSLDRPQYFGPGTRLTVL.

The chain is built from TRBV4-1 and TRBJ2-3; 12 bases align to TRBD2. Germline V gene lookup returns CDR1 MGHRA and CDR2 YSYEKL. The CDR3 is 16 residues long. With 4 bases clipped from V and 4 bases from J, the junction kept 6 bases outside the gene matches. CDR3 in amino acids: CASSPRLAGDSDTQYF. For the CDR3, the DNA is TGCGCCAGCAGCCCCCGACTAGCGGGAGATTCAGATACGCAGTATTTT.

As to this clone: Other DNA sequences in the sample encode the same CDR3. The CDR3 nucleotides read TGTGCCTGGAGGCGGACAGGCACCTACGAGCAGTACTTC. Translated: CAWRRTGTYEQYF. The chain recombines TRBV30 with TRBJ2-7, with 7 nucleotides matching TRBD1. The CDR3 contains 13 residues. The junction had 4 bases not matched to a gene; V was cut back by 3 bases and J by 2 bases. CDR1 is GTSNPN, CDR2 SVGIG, per germline (reference sequence).

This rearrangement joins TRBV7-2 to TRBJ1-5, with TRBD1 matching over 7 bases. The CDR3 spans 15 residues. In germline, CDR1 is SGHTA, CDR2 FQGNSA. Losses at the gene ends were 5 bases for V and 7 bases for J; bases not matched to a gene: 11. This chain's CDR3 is CASSPDGQAPQPQHF. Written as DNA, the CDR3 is TGTGCCAGCAGCCCCGATGGACAGGCCCCCCAGCCCCAGCATTTT.

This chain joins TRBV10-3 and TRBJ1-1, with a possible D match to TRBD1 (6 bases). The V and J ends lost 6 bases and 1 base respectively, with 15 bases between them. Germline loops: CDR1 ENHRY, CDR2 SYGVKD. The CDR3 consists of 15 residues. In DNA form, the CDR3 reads TGTGCCATCAGGCCCCAGGGGCGAGGGAACACTGAAGCTTTCTTT. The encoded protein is CAIRPQGRGNTEAFF.